The subject of this entry is one T cell receptor beta chain. The antigen is unknown. This specimen belongs to a study of T cell responses to AZD1222 COVID-19 vaccine. Study-level results: Breadth and depth of Spike-specific TCRs rose after two AZD1222 doses. The peak T cell response came first, and repertoires were sampled only after it.

CDR3 size: 14 residues. The V end was cut by 1 base, the J end by 7 bases, with 12 bases between. Per germline, CDR1 SGHNT and CDR2 YYREEE (reference sequence). Data came from immunoSEQ multiplex PCR; TCRdb stores just in-frame clones and leaves some out. The sample lists 52,000 or so clones, approximately 85% seen once, with approximately 20% in the top ten. This receptor was identified in an adult in good health. The sequencing used peripheral blood, collected on day 0 of MenACWY control vaccination. The chain is built from TRBV5-4 and TRBJ2-1; D might be TRBD1 or TRBD2, each matching 5 bases. The CDR3 DNA reads TGTGCCAGCAGCTTGCACCCTGGGGGAAATGAGCAGTTCTTC. It translates to CASSLHPGGNEQFF.